This T cell receptor beta chain emerged from a study of T cells after yellow fever vaccination. Whole-study findings and limits: Detected again after the booster were most primary-vaccination clones, at 96% CD4 and roughly 88% CD8.

V lost 7 bases and J lost 2; bases outside the gene matches: 7. In germline, CDR1 is MNHNY, CDR2 SVGAGI (reference sequence). This CDR3 has 16 amino acids. Concerning this clonotype: The antigen remains undetermined.

MiXCR, run by TCRdb on the 5' RACE reads, gives a single entry per CDR3 protein. Of 150,000 to 200,000 distinct CDR3 sequences in the sample, roughly 9.6% were seen once. Sequencing was performed on CD8+ T cells sorted from PBMCs, taken 15 days after the yellow fever booster vaccination. The clonotype originates from a man aged 18 to 29 who received the YFV17D yellow fever vaccine. The chain recombines TRBV6-6 with TRBJ2-1; TRBD2 matches 11 bases. The CDR3 sequence is CASTPSGGRAYNEQFF. The CDR3 DNA sequence: TGTGCCAGCACCCCTAGCGGGGGGAGAGCCTACAATGAGCAGTTCTTC.